A single sample gave rise to the 3 T cell receptor beta chains below, sequenced in a study of cytomegalovirus exposure and HLA in healthy donors. The PCR used 60 Vbeta and 13 Jbeta primers. Here immunoSEQ multiplex PCR was the method, and the copy in TCRdb shows in-frame clones only, minus some. The sample includes some 130,000 clones, about 83% of them seen just once. Sequenced sample: PBMCs. The receptors originated from a girl aged 2-10 years in good health and CMV-seronegative.

V usage is TRBV28 and J usage is TRBJ2-7; 11 bases agree with TRBD2. Germline V gene sequence: CDR1 MDHEN, CDR2 SYDVKM. The junction had 6 bases not matched to a gene; V was cut back by 2 bases and J by 0 bases. CDR3 size: 17 residues. The DNA for the CDR3 is TGTGCCAGCAGTTTACCTAGCGGGAGGTCCAGCTCCTACGAGCAGTACTTC. It encodes CASSLPSGRSSSYEQYF.

Concerning this clone itself: One end of the junction fails to match germline, which may point to a read error. The sample holds other DNA sequences that translate to the same CDR3. The V gene is TRBV7-2, the J gene TRBJ2-3; 8 nucleotides align to TRBD2. Germline V gives CDR1 SGHTA, CDR2 FQGNSA. The CDR3 has 16 residues. The CDR3 sequence: CASSFRGLGGTDTQYF. CDR3 coding DNA: TGTGCCAGCAGCTTCCGGGGACTAGGAGGCACAGATACCCAGTATTTT.

This chain joins TRBV5-8 and TRBJ1-1; D not resolved. The CDR3 sequence is 12 residues long. The V gene's germline CDR1 is SGHTS and CDR2 YDEGEE. V was pared by 4 bases and J by 7 bases, with 11 bases between. The CDR3 sequence: CASSPGSNEAFF. The CDR3 nucleotides read TGTGCCAGCAGCCCGGGGAGCAATGAAGCTTTCTTT.